The 30 T cell receptor beta chains below come from one sample, sequenced in a study of blood T cell repertoires in COVID-19. Repertoires were generated with immunoSEQ multiplex PCR, while TCRdb's copy carries only in-frame clones and drops some. Of 250,000 to 350,000 clones detected, just under 90% appear once; the ten largest clones hold less than 3.5%. The sequenced material came from PBMCs or T cells enriched from blood (not recorded which). All receptors derive from a woman aged 45-60 years who had been exposed to COVID-19.

The CDR3 protein is CASSFVPYGGEQFF. The CDR3, as DNA: TGTGCCAGCAGCTTCGTCCCCTATGGCGGTGAGCAGTTCTTC. This rearrangement joins TRBV3-1 (or the pseudogene TRBV3-2) to TRBJ2-1; D is ambiguous. This CDR3 comprises 14 residues. Germline V gene lookup returns CDR1 LGHDT and CDR2 YNNKEL (reference sequence). Trimming took off 5 bases at V and 9 bases at J, with 17 bases between the two ends.

This chain joins TRBV6-5 and TRBJ1-2; D is perhaps TRBD1 (5 bases). The germline V gene encodes CDR1 MNHEY and CDR2 SVGAGI. Trimming shortened V by 6 bases and J by 3 bases, and 14 bases separated the two germline ends. This CDR3 spans 14 amino acids. The CDR3 coding sequence is TGTGCCAGCAGGAAAGTTCAGGGATACTATGGCTACACCTTC. Its protein product is CASRKVQGYYGYTF.

The CDR3 nucleotides read TGCGCCAGCAGCTTGGAAGGGGGTTACATTCAGTACTTC. It translates to CASSLEGGYIQYF. This chain links TRBV5-1 with TRBJ2-4; TRBD1 might be the D (6 bases). The CDR3 sequence is 13 residues long. The germline V gene has CDR1 SGHRS and CDR2 YFSETQ. V dropped 0 bases and J dropped 8 bases, with 9 bases sitting between them.

CDR3 DNA sequence: TGTGCCAGCTCACCGATGACTAGCGTAGAGACCCAGTACTTC. It codes for CASSPMTSVETQYF. The chain couples TRBV18 to TRBJ2-5; 8 bases are a match to TRBD2. Per the germline V gene, CDR1 is KGHSH and CDR2 is LQKENI. The CDR3 has 14 residues. V lost 3 bases, J lost 4 bases, and 4 bases stayed unmatched.

The chain recombines TRBV5-1 with TRBJ2-7, with D perhaps matching TRBD1 (6 bases). CDR3 length: 13 amino acids. V was clipped by 4 bases and J by 3 bases, with 11 bases between them. Looked up from germline, CDR1 is SGHRS and CDR2 is YFSETQ. The CDR3 is CASSQGQRYEQYF. In DNA, the CDR3 is TGCGCCAGCAGCCAAGGACAGCGCTACGAGCAGTACTTC.

The genes are TRBV7-8 and TRBJ1-5; 7 positions agree with TRBD1. The germline CDR1 and CDR2 sequences are SGHVS and FQNEAQ. CDR3 length equals 15 residues. With V trimmed by 6 bases and J by 1 base, 6 bases remained unmatched. The DNA for the CDR3 is TGTGCCAGCAGTCCCGGACAGGCGAGCAATCAGCCCCAGCATTTT. Its translation is CASSPGQASNQPQHF.

The rearrangement uses TRBV29-1 and TRBJ2-2; D gene uncertain. The germline CDR1 and CDR2 sequences are SQVTM and ANQGSEA. V was cut by 7 bases and J by 6 bases, with 18 bases left in between. CDR3 length equals 14 residues. The CDR3 nucleotides are TGCAGCGCGTCCATAGTCCCGGGTTCCGGGGAGCTGTTTTTT. Protein product: CSASIVPGSGELFF.

V gene TRBV5-1 combines with J gene TRBJ2-1; TRBD2 matches at 11 bases. The germline gives CDR1 SGHRS, CDR2 YFSETQ. The V gene end was trimmed by 1 base and the J gene end by 0 bases; junction bases not matched to a gene: 18. CDR3 length: 22 amino acids. The CDR3 nucleotides are TGCGCCAGCAGCTTGCCCAACCCGATCGGACTAGCGGGCCCGAGCTCCTACAATGAGCAGTTCTTC. Its translation is CASSLPNPIGLAGPSSYNEQFF. The full variable domain, rest sourced from reference TRBV5-1 and TRBJ2-1, is KAGVTQTPRYLIKTRGQQVTLSCSPISGHRSVSWYQQTPGQGLQFLFEYFSETQRNKGNFPGRFSGRQFSNSRSEMNVSTLELGDSALYLCASSLPNPIGLAGPSSYNEQFFGPGTRLTVL.

The CDR3 protein is CASVTGDIDEQYF. Here the CDR3 DNA reads TGTGCCAGTGTGACAGGGGATATCGACGAGCAGTACTTC. This sequence joins TRBV2 and TRBJ2-7, with 8 bases lining up with TRBD1. The CDR3 runs 13 residues. V trimming: 9 bases; J trimming: 5 bases; junction bases outside the gene matches: 9. The germline CDR1 and CDR2 sequences are SNHLY and FYNNEI.

V and J are TRBV19 and TRBJ1-2; possibly TRBD1 for D (5 bases). This CDR3 is 16 amino acids long. Germline CDR1 and CDR2: LNHDA and SQIVND (reference sequence). Trimming took off 5 bases at V and 2 bases at J, with 18 bases between the two ends. The DNA for the CDR3 is TGTGCCAGTAGTCCTTCCCCCGCAGGGATAAACTATGGCTACACCTTC. This translates into CASSPSPAGINYGYTF.

V usage is TRBV29-1 and J usage is TRBJ2-1; TRBD2 agrees at 13 bases. The CDR3 consists of 13 residues. Per germline, CDR1 SQVTM and CDR2 ANQGSEA. V was pared by 7 bases and J by 5 bases, with 2 bases of the junction left unmatched. The CDR3 spells CSAGTSGDNEQFF. CDR3 coding DNA: TGCAGCGCCGGGACTAGCGGGGACAATGAGCAGTTCTTC.

The chain has TRBV3-1 (or the pseudogene TRBV3-2) and TRBJ2-5; the D gene is possibly TRBD2 (5 bases). The CDR3 spans 14 residues. CDR1 is LGHDT, CDR2 YNNKEL, per germline (reference sequence). Trimming shortened V by 1 base and J by 5 bases, and 11 bases separated the two germline ends. CDR3 region: CASSQGSSVETQYF. The CDR3 bases are TGTGCCAGCAGCCAAGGGAGTAGCGTGGAGACCCAGTACTTC.

The CDR3 reads CASSLDTYGYTF. CDR3 sequence (DNA): TGTGCCAGCAGCCTGGACACCTATGGCTACACCTTC. The V gene is TRBV7-2, the J gene TRBJ1-2; TRBD1 is a possible D gene (5 bases). CDR1 and CDR2 (germline): SGHTA, FQGNSA. Trimming left V 5 bases short and J 4 bases short, with 8 bases between. CDR3 length: 12 residues.

This clone showed up just once. This rearrangement joins TRBV3-1 (or the pseudogene TRBV3-2) to TRBJ2-1; a weak D match, TRBD2 (5 bases). Deletions cut 0 bases from V and 0 bases from J, with 6 bases between. The CDR3 sequence is 15 residues long. Germline V gene data show CDR1 as LGHDT and CDR2 as YNNKEL (reference sequence). The CDR3 spells CASSQELGSYNEQFF. The CDR3, as DNA: TGTGCCAGCAGCCAAGAACTAGGCTCCTACAATGAGCAGTTCTTC.

The rearrangement joins TRBV9 to TRBJ2-7; D remains unclear. The V gene lost 3 bases and the J gene lost 3 bases, with 16 bases spanning the gap. Germline CDR1 SGDLS, CDR2 YYNGEE. This CDR3 region has 15 residues. The CDR3 DNA reads TGTGCCAGCAGCGCCTCAAGAGGCGAAAACTACGAGCAGTACTTC. Its protein is CASSASRGENYEQYF.

This clone was picked up one time. This rearrangement joins TRBV18 to TRBJ1-1, with 12 bases that match TRBD1. The CDR3 has 14 amino acids. Germline values: CDR1 KGHSH, CDR2 LQKENI. The V and J ends lost 4 bases and 5 bases, in that order; junction bases with no gene match: 2. The CDR3 sequence: CASSRDRGLTEAFF. In nucleotides, the CDR3 is TGTGCCAGCTCACGGGACAGGGGGCTGACTGAAGCTTTCTTT. The complete variable domain, with remaining parts taken from reference TRBV18 and TRBJ1-1, reads NAGVMQNPRHLVRRRGQEARLRCSPMKGHSHVYWYRQLPEEGLKFMVYLQKENIIDESGMPKERFSAEFPKEGPSILRIQQVVRGDSAAYFCASSRDRGLTEAFFGQGTRLTVV.

This clone was picked up one time. The genes are TRBV2 and TRBJ1-2, with TRBD1 as a possible D gene (6 bases). The germline V and J ends were trimmed by 6 bases and 2 bases, with 13 bases remaining between them. Germline CDR1 and CDR2: SNHLY and FYNNEI. The CDR3 length is 14 residues. In DNA, the CDR3 is TGTGCCAGCAGGAACCGGGACACCAACTATGGCTACACCTTC. It specifies CASRNRDTNYGYTF.

This chain joins TRBV5-1 and TRBJ2-7; 8 bases are shared with TRBD1. The CDR3 loop spans 15 amino acids. Germline V gene data show CDR1 as SGHRS and CDR2 as YFSETQ. The V and J ends lost 0 bases and 5 bases, in that order; junction bases with no gene match: 7. The CDR3 protein is CASSLAGQGGNEQYF. Written as DNA, the CDR3 is TGCGCCAGCAGCTTGGCCGGACAGGGCGGGAACGAGCAGTACTTC.

The CDR3 nucleotides read TGTGCCAGCTCACCAGACAGGGTGAGCGGTGAAAAACTGTTTTTT. This codes for CASSPDRVSGEKLFF. This sequence joins TRBV18 and TRBJ1-4; 7 bases match TRBD1. Trimming cost V 2 bases and J 7 bases; bases outside gene matches: 7. CDR1 KGHSH and CDR2 LQKENI come from the germline V gene. The CDR3 is 15 residues long.

V and J are TRBV7-8 and TRBJ2-7; the D is unclear. V lost 5 bases and J 0 bases, leaving 17 bases between the germline ends. CDR1 and CDR2 (germline): SGHVS, FQNEAQ. The CDR3 extends over 16 amino acids. The CDR3 loop reads CASSRSPRLSSYEQYF. Written as DNA, the CDR3 is TGTGCCAGCAGCCGTAGCCCCCGGCTGAGCTCCTACGAGCAGTACTTC.

The CDR3 DNA is TGTGCCAGTAGTATTGGGACTACCAATGAGCAGTTCTTC. It is translated as CASSIGTTNEQFF. The J gene is TRBJ2-1, the V gene TRBV19, with 7 bases that match TRBD2. The V and J ends lost 3 bases and 6 bases, in that order; junction bases with no gene match: 2. The CDR3 runs to 13 residues. Per the germline V gene, CDR1 is LNHDA and CDR2 is SQIVND (reference sequence).

The chain has TRBV7-2 and TRBJ1-2; D gene ambiguous. This CDR3 spans 15 amino acids. CDR1 is SGHTA, CDR2 FQGNSA, per germline. The ends were cut back, 1 base at V and 4 bases at J, with 13 bases in the middle. As DNA, the CDR3 is TGTGCCAGCAGCTTAGACTCGGCCACGGGCTATGGCTACACCTTC. This translates into CASSLDSATGYGYTF.

The chain recombines TRBV18 with TRBJ2-3; D ambiguous. The V gene lost 0 bases and the J gene lost 2 bases, with 12 bases spanning the gap. CDR3 length: 16 residues. CDR1 is KGHSH and CDR2 is LQKENI in the germline V gene. CDR3 in amino acids: CASSPPVVQFTDTQYF. The CDR3 nucleotides read TGTGCCAGCTCACCACCGGTCGTGCAGTTCACAGATACGCAGTATTTT.

The J gene is TRBJ1-1, the V gene TRBV19, with 8 bases fitting TRBD1. The germline CDR1 and CDR2 sequences are LNHDA and SQIVND (reference sequence). The junction had 10 bases not matched to a gene; V was cut back by 4 bases and J by 3 bases. CDR3 length equals 16 residues. CDR3 in DNA: TGTGCCAGTAGTACACATCAGGGGGCGTGGGACACTGAAGCTTTCTTT. Residues: CASSTHQGAWDTEAFF.

CDR3 sequence: CASSFRGEGYEQYF. Here the CDR3 DNA reads TGTGCCAGCAGCTTTAGGGGGGAGGGCTACGAGCAGTACTTC. This chain uses TRBV5-5 with TRBJ2-7; a weak D match, TRBD2 (7 bases). CDR3 size: 14 residues. Germline V lookup: CDR1 SGHKS, CDR2 YYEKEE (reference sequence). The V and J ends lost 2 bases and 3 bases respectively, with 12 bases between them.

This rearrangement joins TRBV5-5 to TRBJ1-1; possibly TRBD1 for D (6 bases). The ends were cut back, 4 bases at V and 3 bases at J, with 16 bases in the middle. Germline-derived CDR1 and CDR2 are SGHKS and YYEKEE (reference sequence). This CDR3 is 15 amino acids long. The CDR3 DNA is TGTGCCAGCAGCCTGACCTACAGGGATGACACTGAAGCTTTCTTT. It yields the protein CASSLTYRDDTEAFF.

V and J are TRBV5-1 and TRBJ2-5; TRBD2 matches at 7 bases. V lost 4 bases to trimming and J lost 4 bases; unmatched junction nucleotides: 10. Germline lookup yields CDR1 SGHRS and CDR2 YFSETQ. CDR3 size: 15 residues. CDR3 amino acids: CASSGLRTSGETQYF. The CDR3 region has the DNA TGCGCCAGCAGCGGACTCCGGACTAGTGGAGAGACCCAGTACTTC.

V and J are TRBV29-1 and TRBJ1-5, with a weak D call TRBD1 (5 bases). CDR1 and CDR2 from the germline V gene are SQVTM and ANQGSEA. V lost 3 bases, J lost 4 bases, and 10 bases lay in between. This CDR3 is built from 13 residues. The CDR3 region has the DNA TGCAGCGTTGATGCGGGGGGGAATCAGCCCCAGCATTTT. Residues: CSVDAGGNQPQHF.

The chain has TRBV28 and TRBJ1-6; 7 bases are a match to TRBD1. This CDR3 contains 20 residues. Unmatched junction bases numbered 19, after V lost 6 bases and J lost 2 bases. Germline V gene data show CDR1 as MDHEN and CDR2 as SYDVKM. Here the CDR3 DNA reads TGTGCCAGCAGCAATCCCGGGACAGCATTCGGGGGAGCCTATAATTCACCCCTCCACTTT. It translates to CASSNPGTAFGGAYNSPLHF.

The chain is built from TRBV4-2 and TRBJ2-2; 10 bases agree with TRBD1. The CDR3 length is 16 residues. Trimming cost V 4 bases and J 3 bases; bases outside gene matches: 5. Germline V gene lookup returns CDR1 LGHNA and CDR2 YNFKEQ. CDR3 in amino acids: CASSLGTGVYTGELFF. The CDR3 DNA reads as TGTGCCAGCAGCCTTGGGACAGGGGTTTACACCGGGGAGCTGTTTTTT.